Below are 16 T cell receptor beta chains sequenced from a single sample in a study of T-cell memory formation after mild COVID-19 (dated by TCRdb to about 2021). The receptor library was made with 5' RACE. This sample was sequenced with an Illumina NovaSeq 6000. The public sequencing data were trimmed at Q25 with fastp and processed into clonotypes with MiXCR by TCRdb, which kept only in-frame beta chains. For every CDR3 protein sequence, its rows merge into one entry that carries the most common genes and DNA. The sample table contains about 320,000 distinct CDR3 sequences; only one count was recorded for about 13% of them. Of the sample, roughly a fifth is held by the ten largest clones. Sequencing input: PBMCs or a T cell subset sorted from them (not recorded which). The receptors shown here come from a young man who had mild COVID-19 (a few samples of this study predate the infection). The sample titles of this study are shuffled in the database, so cell type and time point are left out; the donor was told from shared clones.

The chain employs TRBV20-1 and TRBJ2-3; D gene uncertain. The CDR3 consists of 14 residues. Germline V gene data show CDR1 as DFQATT and CDR2 as SNEGSKA (reference sequence). Deletions cut 5 bases from V and 0 bases from J, with 12 bases between. CDR3 amino acids: CSAPRTASTDTQYF. DNA for the CDR3: TGCAGTGCTCCCAGGACGGCTAGCACAGATACGCAGTATTTT.

This clonotype was counted between two and nine times. The chain is built from TRBV7-9 and TRBJ2-7, with D possibly being TRBD2 (5 bases). Germline CDR1 and CDR2: SEHNR and FQNEAQ (reference sequence). V lost 0 bases, J lost 6 bases, and 9 bases lay in between. This CDR3 spans 13 amino acids. This CDR3 reads CASSLAYGGEQYF. The CDR3 coding sequence is TGTGCCAGCAGCTTAGCGTACGGAGGCGAGCAGTACTTC.

This clonotype came up many times. The rearrangement links TRBV20-1 to TRBJ2-5; TRBD2 might be the D (5 bases). From germline, CDR1 is DFQATT and CDR2 SNEGSKA (reference sequence). Trimming removed 5 bases at V and 5 bases at J, with 9 bases between. The CDR3 loop spans 11 amino acids. The CDR3 protein is CSAGPGETQYF. CDR3 DNA: TGCAGTGCTGGCCCGGGGGAGACCCAGTACTTC.

This clonotype was detected only a few times. The chain carries TRBV6-6 and TRBJ2-6; no clear D gene. Germline V gene data show CDR1 as MNHNY and CDR2 as SVGAGI (reference sequence). The CDR3 totals 15 residues. Trimming left V 1 base short and J 0 bases short, with 4 bases between. The CDR3 here is CASSYFISGANVLTF. CDR3 in DNA: TGTGCCAGCAGTTACTTCATCTCTGGGGCCAACGTCCTGACTTTC.

The V gene is TRBV6-5, the J gene TRBJ2-4; 9 nucleotides align to TRBD1. Germline V gene lookup returns CDR1 MNHEY and CDR2 SVGAGI. With 2 bases clipped from V and 7 bases from J, the junction kept 3 bases outside the gene matches. The CDR3 is 14 residues long. The chain's CDR3 is CASSYLGQGNIQYF. The CDR3 nucleotides are TGTGCCAGCAGTTACCTAGGACAGGGGAACATTCAGTACTTC.

This clonotype has only a few counts. V is TRBV4-1 and J is TRBJ1-1; D gene ambiguous. V was trimmed by 0 bases and J by 1 base, leaving 9 bases between them. Germline CDR1 and CDR2: MGHRA and YSYEKL. The CDR3 has 15 amino acids. The CDR3 DNA sequence: TGCGCCAGCAGCCAAGAGGGCGCGGGGAACACTGAAGCTTTCTTT. Translation: CASSQEGAGNTEAFF.

V usage is TRBV7-9 and J usage is TRBJ2-7; TRBD1 might be the D (5 bases). The V end lost 1 base, the J end lost 3 bases, and 10 bases lay between the germline ends. The CDR3 contains 14 residues. Germline V gene lookup returns CDR1 SEHNR and CDR2 FQNEAQ (reference sequence). The CDR3: CASSLGQCVYEQYV. The CDR3 bases are TGTGCCAGCAGCTTAGGACAGTGCGTCTACGAGCAGTACGTC.

The chain couples TRBV11-2 to TRBJ2-7, with D possibly being TRBD2 (5 bases). This CDR3 spans 12 amino acids. Germline V gene lookup returns CDR1 SGHAT and CDR2 FQNNGV. Trimming took 6 bases from V and 4 from J, leaving 10 bases between them. The CDR3 DNA reads TGTGCCAGCAGATCTCCGGGGTACGAGCAGTACTTC. Translating it yields CASRSPGYEQYF.

This clonotype has a handful of counts. The gene calls are TRBV7-2 and TRBJ2-5; the match to TRBD2 covers 11 bases. Germline values: CDR1 SGHTA, CDR2 FQGNSA. Germline trimming cut 4 bases from V and 1 base from J; bases unmatched to any gene: 5. The CDR3 totals 16 residues. The CDR3 is CASSSWLAGGQETQYF. The CDR3 nucleotides are TGTGCCAGCAGCTCCTGGCTAGCGGGGGGCCAAGAGACCCAGTACTTC.

This clonotype was found a few times. The chain has TRBV11-2 and TRBJ2-2; 9 nucleotides agree with TRBD2. J lost 3 bases, V lost 5 bases, and 16 bases had no gene match. Germline V lookup: CDR1 SGHAT, CDR2 FQNNGV. CDR3 length equals 19 residues. The CDR3 DNA sequence: TGTGCCAGCAGCGCCCGCGGGGGGGGGGCTCCTTTATACACCGGGGAGCTGTTTTTT. This sequence encodes CASSARGGGAPLYTGELFF.

This clonotype was detected a few times. The rearrangement uses TRBV7-2 and TRBJ2-5, with TRBD2 matching over 7 bases. CDR3 length: 13 residues. J gave up 5 bases and V 2 bases, and 2 bases lay outside the gene matches. Germline V lookup: CDR1 SGHTA, CDR2 FQGNSA. DNA of the CDR3: TGTGCCAGCAGCTTAAGCGGGGCGGAGACCCAGTACTTC. The encoded protein is CASSLSGAETQYF.

CDR3 residues: CASSLFEGANTEAFF. Here the CDR3 DNA reads TGTGCCAGCAGCTTATTTGAAGGAGCGAACACTGAAGCTTTCTTT. The V gene is TRBV7-8, the J gene TRBJ1-1; D call uncertain. CDR3 size: 15 residues. The V and J ends lost 2 bases and 1 base respectively, with 11 bases between them. Per germline, CDR1 SGHVS and CDR2 FQNEAQ.

This clonotype appeared a few times. The chain is built from TRBV6-2 or TRBV6-3 and TRBJ1-1; D is unclear. This CDR3 is 13 amino acids long. CDR1 is MNHEY, CDR2 SVGEGT, per germline. V was cut by 5 bases and J by 3 bases, with 10 bases left in between. The CDR3 loop reads CASSDIMYTEAFF. The CDR3 nucleotides are TGTGCCAGCAGTGACATCATGTACACTGAAGCTTTCTTT.

This clonotype was observed at least ten times. The V call is TRBV6-5, the J call TRBJ1-5; D is ambiguous. Per the germline V gene, CDR1 is MNHEY and CDR2 is SVGAGI. The CDR3 is 13 residues long. The V and J ends lost 0 bases and 6 bases respectively, with 6 bases between them. The DNA for the CDR3 is TGTGCCAGCAGTTACTCGAAGGGTCAGCCCCAGCATTTT. It encodes CASSYSKGQPQHF.

The chain links TRBV12-3 or TRBV12-4 to TRBJ1-2; D uncertain. The CDR3 sequence is 12 residues long. V lost 4 bases and J 8 bases, leaving 11 bases between the germline ends. Written as DNA, the CDR3 is TGTGCCAGCAGTTACGGCCCAAGCGGCTACACCTTC. The encoded protein is CASSYGPSGYTF.

This clonotype appeared once. The V and J genes are TRBV7-7 and TRBJ2-7; D is possibly TRBD1 (6 bases). Looked up from germline, CDR1 is SSHAT and CDR2 is FNYEAQ (reference sequence). The CDR3 runs 13 residues. V was pared by 5 bases and J by 6 bases, with 14 bases between. The CDR3 nucleotides are TGTGCCAGCAGCCCCGGGACACCCGGCGAGCAGTACTTC. Its protein product is CASSPGTPGEQYF.